The present entry profiles one TCR beta chain with its context. The data are from a study of blood T cell repertoires in COVID-19. Whole-study context: T cells, B-cell-depleted T cells, or PBMCs provided the cDNA or gDNA that served as material.

TCRdb keeps only in-frame clones here, not all; method: immunoSEQ multiplex PCR. The sample holds fewer than 400,000 clones, 85% to 90% seen once. Recruits, aged roughly 18 to 95 years, lived in 24 US areas. The CDR3 loop spans 16 amino acids. Unmatched junction bases numbered 5, after V lost 0 bases and J lost 2 bases. Looked up from germline, CDR1 is SQVTM and CDR2 is ANQGSEA. The clonotype comes from a man aged 25 to 40 who had recovered from COVID-19. The sample was PBMCs or T cells enriched from blood (not recorded which). The chain uses TRBV29-1 and TRBJ2-3; TRBD1 aligns across 10 bases. The CDR3 DNA reads as TGCAGCGTTGAAGATCTTGGACAGGGGGTCACAGATACGCAGTATTTT. Encoded protein: CSVEDLGQGVTDTQYF.